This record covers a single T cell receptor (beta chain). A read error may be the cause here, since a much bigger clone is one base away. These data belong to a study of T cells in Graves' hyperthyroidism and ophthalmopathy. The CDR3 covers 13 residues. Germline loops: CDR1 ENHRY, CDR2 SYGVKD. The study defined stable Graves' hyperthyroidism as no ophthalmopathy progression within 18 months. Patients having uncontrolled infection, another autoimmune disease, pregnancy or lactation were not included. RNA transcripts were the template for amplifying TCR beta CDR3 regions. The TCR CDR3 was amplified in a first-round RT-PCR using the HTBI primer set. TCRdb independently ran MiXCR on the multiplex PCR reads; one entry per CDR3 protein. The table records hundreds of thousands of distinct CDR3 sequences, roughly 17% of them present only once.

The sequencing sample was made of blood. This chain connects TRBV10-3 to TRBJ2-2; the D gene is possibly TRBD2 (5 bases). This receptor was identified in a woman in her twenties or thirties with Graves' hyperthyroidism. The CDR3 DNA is TGTGCCATCTCCCGTGGGAACACCGGGGAGATGTTTTTT. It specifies CAISRGNTGEMFF.